What follows are 12 T cell receptor beta chains derived from one specimen sequenced in a study of cytomegalovirus exposure and HLA in healthy donors. Use of 60 Vbeta and 13 Jbeta primers characterized the PCR. Using immunoSEQ multiplex PCR, the repertoire was profiled, and TCRdb retains in-frame clones only, with some absent. Counted here are around 220,000 clones, 60% to 80% occurring once; the ten biggest clones make up roughly 1.9%. The sample comprised PBMCs. These receptors all come from a man between 18 and 29 years old in good health and CMV-seronegative.

There are a few counts of this clone. The rearrangement links TRBV6-5 to TRBJ1-5; no clear D. The CDR3 spans 16 residues. V lost 2 bases and J lost 0, with 11 bases in between. CDR1 and CDR2 (germline): MNHEY, SVGAGI. CDR3 amino acids: CASSYQKPPSNQPQHF. CDR3 DNA: TGTGCCAGCAGTTACCAGAAACCCCCTAGCAATCAGCCCCAGCATTTT.

The rearrangement links TRBV11-2 to TRBJ1-4; D remains ambiguous. The V end was cut by 5 bases, the J end by 8 bases, with 18 bases between. CDR3 length: 15 amino acids. Germline assignment: CDR1 SGHAT and CDR2 FQNNGV. The CDR3: CASSPPAAGEEKLFF. As DNA, the CDR3 is TGTGCCAGCAGCCCCCCGGCAGCCGGGGAGGAAAAACTGTTTTTT.

The chain couples TRBV6-5 to TRBJ2-7, with a weak D call TRBD2 (6 bases). Trimming removed 0 bases at V and 3 bases at J, with 12 bases between. The CDR3 extends over 15 amino acids. Germline CDR1 and CDR2: MNHEY and SVGAGI. CDR3 amino acids: CASSYSGGMGYEQYF. The CDR3 region has the DNA TGTGCCAGCAGTTACTCGGGGGGAATGGGCTACGAGCAGTACTTC.

This clone was recorded only once. J is TRBJ2-2 and V is TRBV18, with 8 bases identical to TRBD2. The V gene end was trimmed by 2 bases and the J gene end by 1 base; junction bases not matched to a gene: 6. The germline gives CDR1 KGHSH, CDR2 LQKENI. This CDR3 spans 17 amino acids. This CDR3 reads CASSPVTLAGNTGELFF. The CDR3 nucleotides are TGTGCCAGCTCACCAGTCACCCTAGCGGGGAACACCGGGGAGCTGTTTTTT.

V is TRBV4-1 and J is TRBJ2-2, with D possibly TRBD1 on 5 matching bases. This CDR3 region has 17 residues. Trimming shortened V by 0 bases and J by 0 bases, and 11 bases separated the two germline ends. Germline V lookup: CDR1 MGHRA, CDR2 YSYEKL. This CDR3 reads CASSQEGQPSNTGELFF. As DNA, the CDR3 is TGCGCCAGCAGCCAAGAGGGGCAGCCCTCGAACACCGGGGAGCTGTTTTTT.

The chain uses TRBV5-8 and TRBJ2-7, with 12 nucleotides matching TRBD1. Per the germline V gene, CDR1 is SGHTS and CDR2 is YDEGEE. The CDR3 is 16 amino acids. V lost 5 bases, J lost 0 bases, and 6 bases stayed unmatched. The CDR3 protein is CASRLPGQGASYEQYF. In DNA, the CDR3 is TGTGCCAGCAGGTTGCCGGGACAGGGGGCCTCCTACGAGCAGTACTTC.

As DNA, the CDR3 is TGTGCCAGCAGAAGGGGGGGGGTCGGGGATACGCAGTATTTT. Its protein is CASRRGGVGDTQYF. This chain joins TRBV6-5 and TRBJ2-3; possibly TRBD2 for D (7 bases). Germline assignment: CDR1 MNHEY and CDR2 SVGAGI. This CDR3 region has 14 residues. V lost 6 bases and J 6 bases, leaving 16 bases between the germline ends.

The chain combines TRBV19 with TRBJ1-2; D not resolved. Trimming shortened V by 1 base and J by 1 base, and 13 bases separated the two germline ends. The length of the CDR3 is 16 residues. Germline V gene data show CDR1 as LNHDA and CDR2 as SQIVND (reference sequence). This chain's CDR3 is CASSIVGGGLNYGYTF. CDR3 nucleotides: TGTGCCAGTAGTATAGTAGGCGGAGGGCTTAACTATGGCTACACCTTC.

The gene calls are TRBV4-3 and TRBJ1-6; D is uncertain. Trimming cost V 4 bases and J 7 bases, with 5 bases left between them. Germline CDR1 and CDR2: LGHNA and YSLEER. The CDR3 is 12 amino acids. CDR3 in DNA: TGCGCCAGCAGCCTCGGGAATTCACCCCTCCACTTT. Translated, it gives CASSLGNSPLHF.

Note on this clone: This sample also contains other DNA sequences that code for the same CDR3. The rearrangement joins TRBV19 to TRBJ1-5, with a weak D call TRBD1 (6 bases). The germline V gene has CDR1 LNHDA and CDR2 SQIVND (reference sequence). Between the trimmed V and J ends, which lost 4 bases and 7 bases, there was a span of 14 bases. This CDR3 is built from 14 residues. CDR3 DNA: TGTGCCAGTAGTACCTCGGGGGGCGGGCAGCCCCAGCATTTT. Translating gives CASSTSGGGQPQHF.

The chain uses TRBV19 and TRBJ2-6; the D is unclear. The germline gives CDR1 LNHDA, CDR2 SQIVND (reference sequence). The CDR3 is 15 amino acids. With 8 bases removed from V and 1 base from J, the gap between germline ends came to 12 bases. The CDR3 sequence: CASSDWASGANVLTF. In nucleotides, the CDR3 is TGTGCCAGTTCAGATTGGGCATCTGGGGCCAACGTCCTGACTTTC.

The chain has TRBV7-2 and TRBJ2-3; maybe TRBD1 (5 bases). Trimming stripped 3 bases from V and 1 base from J, with 8 bases between. The CDR3 has 14 amino acids. From germline, CDR1 is SGHTA and CDR2 FQGNSA. CDR3 protein: CASSFQTGTDTQYF. As DNA, the CDR3 is TGTGCCAGCAGCTTCCAGACAGGCACAGATACGCAGTATTTT. Full variable domain (missing parts from reference TRBV7-2 and TRBJ2-3): GAGVSQSPSNKVTEKGKDVELRCDPISGHTALYWYRQSLGQGLEFLIYFQGNSAPDKSGLPSDRFSAERTGGSVSTLTIQRTQQEDSAVYLCASSFQTGTDTQYFGPGTRLTVL.